This T cell receptor beta chain was profiled in a study of post-analysis software for immune sequencing data. Whole-study results and caveats: By F measure, samples from a shared preparation batch strongly co-clustered. Among multiple sclerosis patients, normalized Chao1 diversity was significantly below that of controls. Five TRBV segments, including TRBV5-6, TRBV5-1 and TRBV20-1, were more frequent in patients than controls.

V was pared by 4 bases and J by 5 bases, with 22 bases between. This CDR3 is built from 16 residues. The germline V gene encodes CDR1 SGHRS and CDR2 YFSETQ. To note about this clonotype: Antigen unknown.

The library was made from cDNA and included unique molecular identifiers. One entry per CDR3 protein, called by TCRdb with MiXCR from the PCR reads. The sample lists 750,000 to 950,000 distinct CDR3 sequences, about 50% seen once, with approximately 4.3% in the top ten. Sequencing was done on a sample of blood. This TCR was recovered from a girl aged 10 to 17 with multiple sclerosis. The genes are TRBV5-1 and TRBJ2-7; no firm D call. Here the CDR3 DNA reads TGCGCCAGCAGCCCCTTAGGTAAAGCTAATATCGACGAGCAGTACTTC. This translates into CASSPLGKANIDEQYF.